This T cell receptor beta chain comes out of a study of T-cell reconstitution after alpha-beta-depleted transplantation in children (dated by TCRdb to 2016 to 2017). Notes on the research overall: T-cell immune reconstitution after TCRalphabeta/CD19-depleted allogeneic hematopoietic cell transplantation in children was quantitatively tracked in the study by means of TCR repertoire profiling.

Trimming leaves V shorter by 5 bases and J shorter by 0 bases, with the junction holding 12 bases beyond the gene matches. Sequences SGHRS (CDR1) and YFSETQ (CDR2) are obtained from the germline V gene. The CDR3 spans 18 residues, from the cysteine through the phenylalanine. Only the CDR3 portion is preserved as DNA: 54 bases, with reading frame beginning at the first base. Libraries were prepared through PCR. Sequenced using an Illumina HiSeq 2500. TCR library preparation used molecular barcoding, with unique molecular identifiers applied to normalize quantification of the TCRbeta repertoire. The raw public data were reprocessed by TCRdb itself: fastp quality trimming at Q25, MiXCR clonotype calling, in-frame beta chains only. When rows share a CDR3 protein, they turn into one entry using the most common DNA and genes. For this sample the table gives approximately 250,000 distinct CDR3 sequences, of which 9% to 10% were detected only once. The top ten hold 5.1% of the sample.

This clonotype was detected ten times or more. The clone's antigen remains unknown. No much larger clone is present one base from it, and per-base qualities are unavailable. The source was PBMCs from the stem cell graft donor, collected from the stem cell graft. The chain was built from TRBV5-1 and TRBJ2-1; TRBD2 aligns with 9 central bases. This receptor was taken from a human donor who donated a stem cell graft to a child with SCID. The CDR3 loop reads CASRSRLADASSYNEQFF. The DNA sequence reads TGCGCCAGCAGGTCGAGACTAGCGGATGCAAGCTCCTACAATGAGCAGTTCTTC.